These T cell receptor beta chains were read from a single sample in a study of a mutant IDH1 vaccine in newly diagnosed glioma. Clones were sequenced by immunoSEQ multiplex PCR, and TCRdb holds only the in-frame ones, with some missing. The sample holds some 60,000 clones, approximately 92% seen once. The material was PBMCs, obtained from a glioma patient treated with radiotherapy, temozolomide or both. The receptors were gathered from a man in his forties or fifties with glioma. Both conserved end residues are part of each CDR3. Fields, in order: V gene, D gene, J gene, clone size, CDR3 DNA, CDR3 protein. D genes are given only for firm matches. A clone size is listed for some rows: how often the clone was seen (once, few, many), or a class if it is expanded.

v_call: TRBV4-1; d_call: .; j_call: TRBJ2-3; clone_size: .; cdr3_nt: TGCGCCAGCAGCCAAGATCTAGAAGATACGCAGTATTTT; cdr3_aa: CASSQDLEDTQYF
v_call: TRBV7-9; d_call: .; j_call: TRBJ1-5; clone_size: .; cdr3_nt: TGTGCCAGCAGTCAACAGGGATATCAGCCCCAGCATTTT; cdr3_aa: CASSQQGYQPQHF
v_call: TRBV5-1; d_call: TRBD2; j_call: TRBJ2-1; clone_size: .; cdr3_nt: TGCGCCAGCAGCTTGGTGACTAGCGGGGCTGGTGAGCAGTTCTTC; cdr3_aa: CASSLVTSGAGEQFF
v_call: TRBV30; d_call: TRBD2; j_call: TRBJ2-7; clone_size: .; cdr3_nt: TGTGCCTGGAGCCGGACTAGCTCGGACGAGCAGTACTTC; cdr3_aa: CAWSRTSSDEQYF
v_call: TRBV9; d_call: .; j_call: TRBJ2-5; clone_size: .; cdr3_nt: TGTGCCAGCAGCGTAGTGGGAGTGGAGACCCAGTACTTC; cdr3_aa: CASSVVGVETQYF
v_call: TRBV2; d_call: .; j_call: TRBJ2-7; clone_size: .; cdr3_nt: TGTGCCAGCAGAGCCGGACAGTATGCCTACGAGCAGTACTTC; cdr3_aa: CASRAGQYAYEQYF
v_call: TRBV7-9; d_call: TRBD1; j_call: TRBJ1-5; clone_size: .; cdr3_nt: TGTGCCAGCAGCAACGGGGACAGGTCCTTGGAGCCCCAGCATTTT; cdr3_aa: CASSNGDRSLEPQHF
v_call: TRBV6-6; d_call: .; j_call: TRBJ2-1; clone_size: .; cdr3_nt: TGTGCCAGCAGACTCGGAGACCGGGTGGATGAGCAGTTCTTC; cdr3_aa: CASRLGDRVDEQFF
v_call: TRBV2; d_call: .; j_call: TRBJ2-1; clone_size: .; cdr3_nt: TGTGCCAGCAGTGGCAGTAGCATGGCTGGCGATGAGCAGTTCTTC; cdr3_aa: CASSGSSMAGDEQFF
v_call: TRBV7-2; d_call: TRBD2; j_call: TRBJ2-1; clone_size: .; cdr3_nt: TGTGCCAGCAGCCAGCTTAGAGTCTGGACTAGCGGGGGTAATGAGCAGTTCTTC; cdr3_aa: CASSQLRVWTSGGNEQFF
v_call: TRBV2; d_call: TRBD2; j_call: TRBJ2-2; clone_size: .; cdr3_nt: TGTGCCAGCAGTTTCCTAGCGGGGGCGAGCACCGGGGAGCTGTTTTTT; cdr3_aa: CASSFLAGASTGELFF
v_call: TRBV7-8; d_call: TRBD1; j_call: TRBJ1-5; clone_size: once; cdr3_nt: TGTGCCAGCAGCCCGGACAGGGGAAATCAGCCCCAGCATTTT; cdr3_aa: CASSPDRGNQPQHF
v_call: TRBV7-8; d_call: .; j_call: TRBJ2-7; clone_size: few; cdr3_nt: TGTGCCAGCAGCTTAGCGCGAAACAGGGCCCCCGCATACGAGCAGTACTTC; cdr3_aa: CASSLARNRAPAYEQYF
v_call: TRBV4-1; d_call: .; j_call: TRBJ2-1; clone_size: .; cdr3_nt: TGCGCCAGCAGCCAAGAAGTGGGACGCGTTAACAATGAGCAGTTCTTC; cdr3_aa: CASSQEVGRVNNEQFF
v_call: TRBV11-2; d_call: TRBD1; j_call: TRBJ1-1; clone_size: .; cdr3_nt: TGTGCCAGCAGCTTAGTGGGACAGACGAACACTGAAGCTTTCTTT; cdr3_aa: CASSLVGQTNTEAFF
v_call: TRBV5-6; d_call: .; j_call: TRBJ1-6; clone_size: .; cdr3_nt: TGTGCCAGCAGCAGGAGAGGGGCTTCAAATTCACCCCTCCACTTT; cdr3_aa: CASSRRGASNSPLHF
v_call: TRBV5-1; d_call: TRBD2; j_call: TRBJ2-1; clone_size: .; cdr3_nt: TGCGCCAGCAGCGTTACTAGCGGGGCTTACAATGAGCAGTTCTTC; cdr3_aa: CASSVTSGAYNEQFF
v_call: TRBV18; d_call: TRBD2; j_call: TRBJ2-3; clone_size: .; cdr3_nt: TGTGCCAGCTCACCACGTGCGGGAGGGACAGATACGCAGTATTTT; cdr3_aa: CASSPRAGGTDTQYF
v_call: TRBV18; d_call: .; j_call: TRBJ1-5; clone_size: .; cdr3_nt: TGTGCCAGCTCACCGGCCCGCGGGCAGCCCCAGCATTTT; cdr3_aa: CASSPARGQPQHF
v_call: TRBV28; d_call: TRBD1; j_call: TRBJ2-5; clone_size: once; cdr3_nt: TGTGCCAGCACCCTTTCCGGGGACAGGCGCCGTGAGACCCAGTACTTC; cdr3_aa: CASTLSGDRRRETQYF
v_call: TRBV6-1; d_call: .; j_call: TRBJ1-5; clone_size: .; cdr3_nt: TGTGCCAGCAGTGCTGCTGGGACTCTACGCAATCAGCCCCAGCATTTT; cdr3_aa: CASSAAGTLRNQPQHF
v_call: TRBV29-1; d_call: .; j_call: TRBJ2-7; clone_size: .; cdr3_nt: TGCAGCGTTGATGTAGGGAACTACGAGCAGTACTTC; cdr3_aa: CSVDVGNYEQYF
v_call: TRBV6-5; d_call: TRBD1; j_call: TRBJ1-6; clone_size: .; cdr3_nt: TGTGCCAGCAGTTCCCCAGGGGGCGGTTCACCCCTCCACTTT; cdr3_aa: CASSSPGGGSPLHF
v_call: TRBV30; d_call: .; j_call: TRBJ2-2; clone_size: .; cdr3_nt: TGTGCCTGGAGTGGATGGGGCAACACCGGGGAGCTGTTTTTT; cdr3_aa: CAWSGWGNTGELFF
v_call: TRBV30; d_call: .; j_call: TRBJ2-7; clone_size: once; cdr3_nt: TGTGCCTGGAGTTCGGGGAGCTCCTACGAGCAGTACTTC; cdr3_aa: CAWSSGSSYEQYF
v_call: TRBV19; d_call: .; j_call: TRBJ2-1; clone_size: .; cdr3_nt: TGTGCCAGTCAGAGACAGGCTGACAATGAGCAGTTCTTC; cdr3_aa: CASQRQADNEQFF
v_call: TRBV6-1; d_call: .; j_call: TRBJ2-6; clone_size: .; cdr3_nt: TGTGCCAGCAGAGCTGGTGGGGGGGCCAACGTCCTGACTTTC; cdr3_aa: CASRAGGGANVLTF
v_call: TRBV10-1; d_call: .; j_call: TRBJ1-1; clone_size: .; cdr3_nt: TGCGCCAGCAGTGAGTCGGTCTTGGGGGGGACCCGCACTGAAGCTTTCTTT; cdr3_aa: CASSESVLGGTRTEAFF
v_call: TRBV6-6; d_call: .; j_call: TRBJ1-2; clone_size: once; cdr3_nt: TGTGCCAGCAGTCCAAACATGTCTGGCTACACCTTC; cdr3_aa: CASSPNMSGYTF
v_call: TRBV4-2; d_call: .; j_call: TRBJ1-5; clone_size: .; cdr3_nt: TGTGCCAGCAGCCACAGTGATAGCAATCAGCCCCAGCATTTT; cdr3_aa: CASSHSDSNQPQHF
v_call: TRBV4-2; d_call: .; j_call: TRBJ1-4; clone_size: .; cdr3_nt: TGTGCCAGCAGCCAAGATGAGGCGGCAGGGGATGAAAAACTGTTTTTT; cdr3_aa: CASSQDEAAGDEKLFF
v_call: TRBV9; d_call: .; j_call: TRBJ2-1; clone_size: .; cdr3_nt: TGTGCCAGCAGCGTAAGGGGGGGTGAGCAGTTCTTC; cdr3_aa: CASSVRGGEQFF
v_call: TRBV6-4; d_call: TRBD2; j_call: TRBJ2-3; clone_size: .; cdr3_nt: TGTGCCAGCAGTGACGGGCGGGAGGACACAGATACGCAGTATTTT; cdr3_aa: CASSDGREDTDTQYF
v_call: TRBV5-4; d_call: .; j_call: TRBJ2-4; clone_size: .; cdr3_nt: TGTGCCAGCAGCTTGGATGGGGGGGCGGCCAAAAACATTCAGTACTTC; cdr3_aa: CASSLDGGAAKNIQYF
v_call: TRBV5-3; d_call: TRBD1; j_call: TRBJ2-7; clone_size: .; cdr3_nt: TGTGCCAGAAGTTCCCCAGGGGGCAACGAGCAGTACTTC; cdr3_aa: CARSSPGGNEQYF
v_call: TRBV27; d_call: TRBD2; j_call: TRBJ2-1; clone_size: .; cdr3_nt: TGTGCCAGCAACCCCCGGGGACTAGCGTCGTACAATGAGCAGTTCTTC; cdr3_aa: CASNPRGLASYNEQFF
v_call: TRBV19; d_call: .; j_call: TRBJ2-7; clone_size: .; cdr3_nt: TGTGCCAGCGGGACGGTTTTTTCCTACGAGCAGTACTTC; cdr3_aa: CASGTVFSYEQYF
v_call: TRBV19; d_call: TRBD1; j_call: TRBJ2-1; clone_size: .; cdr3_nt: TGTGCCAGTAGTATAGTCGGGACAGGGCGGCAAAATGAGCAGTTCTTC; cdr3_aa: CASSIVGTGRQNEQFF
v_call: TRBV18; d_call: .; j_call: TRBJ2-5; clone_size: .; cdr3_nt: TGTGCCAGCTCACCTCGTACTCGGGAAGGGGAGACCCAGTACTTC; cdr3_aa: CASSPRTREGETQYF
v_call: TRBV5-6; d_call: TRBD1; j_call: TRBJ2-7; clone_size: .; cdr3_nt: TGTGCCAGCAGGGGACAGGGGGCCAACTACGAGCAGTACTTC; cdr3_aa: CASRGQGANYEQYF
v_call: TRBV6-5; d_call: .; j_call: TRBJ2-3; clone_size: .; cdr3_nt: TGTGCCAGCAGGTGGGGGGCAGAAGATACGCAGTATTTT; cdr3_aa: CASRWGAEDTQYF
v_call: TRBV20-1; d_call: TRBD2; j_call: TRBJ2-7; clone_size: .; cdr3_nt: TGCAGTGCTAAGCGGGACTACGAGCAGTACTTC; cdr3_aa: CSAKRDYEQYF
v_call: TRBV9; d_call: .; j_call: TRBJ2-7; clone_size: .; cdr3_nt: TGTGCCAGCAGCGTAGGTTCAGGTCCCTACGAGCAGTACTTC; cdr3_aa: CASSVGSGPYEQYF
v_call: TRBV6-5; d_call: .; j_call: TRBJ2-1; clone_size: .; cdr3_nt: TGTGCCAGCAGACTACAGGGAGACTCCTACAATGAGCAGTTCTTC; cdr3_aa: CASRLQGDSYNEQFF
v_call: TRBV15; d_call: .; j_call: TRBJ1-3; clone_size: .; cdr3_nt: TGTGCCACCAGCAACCGAGTGGAGGGAAACACCATATATTTT; cdr3_aa: CATSNRVEGNTIYF
v_call: TRBV5-4; d_call: TRBD1; j_call: TRBJ1-2; clone_size: .; cdr3_nt: TGTGCCAGCAGCTTCCCGGGACAGGGGCGAGGTGGCTACACCTTC; cdr3_aa: CASSFPGQGRGGYTF
v_call: TRBV19; d_call: TRBD2; j_call: TRBJ2-2; clone_size: .; cdr3_nt: TGTGCCAGTAGTACGGGACTAGCGGGGGTCAACACCGGGGAGCTGTTTTTT; cdr3_aa: CASSTGLAGVNTGELFF
v_call: TRBV30; d_call: .; j_call: TRBJ1-3; clone_size: .; cdr3_nt: TGTGCCTGGAGGAAGGTGGCCTCTGGAAACACCATATATTTT; cdr3_aa: CAWRKVASGNTIYF
v_call: TRBV2; d_call: .; j_call: TRBJ1-5; clone_size: .; cdr3_nt: TGTGCCAGCAGTGAAGACAGACGTCAGCCCCAGCATTTT; cdr3_aa: CASSEDRRQPQHF
v_call: TRBV7-8; d_call: .; j_call: TRBJ2-5; clone_size: once; cdr3_nt: TGTGCCAGCAGCTCATTTAGGGTACAAGAGACCCAGTACTTC; cdr3_aa: CASSSFRVQETQYF
v_call: TRBV4-1; d_call: TRBD1; j_call: TRBJ2-3; clone_size: .; cdr3_nt: TGCGCCAGCAGCCAAGAATACACAGGGGGCGCCGAAGATACGCAGTATTTT; cdr3_aa: CASSQEYTGGAEDTQYF